The T cell receptor (beta chain) under discussion was sequenced for a study of blood T cell repertoires in COVID-19. About the study: Samples of COVID-19 (acute and convalescent) were obtained from the United States, Italy and Spain. The cDNA or gDNA used as material had been derived from T cells, B-cell-depleted T cells, or PBMCs.

Per the original data handling: Amplified reference gene primers provided the basis for estimating nucleated cell counts. TCRdb keeps only in-frame clones here, not all; method: immunoSEQ multiplex PCR. Clonal size and the V and J genes are those of that table, whereas D and trimming came from the DNA. In the table there are some 250,000 clones, 75% to 90% of which are singletons. The CDR3 runs to 16 residues. Germline lookup yields CDR1 KGHSH and CDR2 LQKENI. The V gene lost 6 bases and the J gene lost 0 bases, with 15 bases spanning the gap. The receptor was derived from a man between 60 and 75 years old who had recovered from COVID-19. The genes are TRBV18 and TRBJ1-3; D may be TRBD1 (6 bases). The source material was peripheral blood. The CDR3 nucleotides are TGTGCCAGCTCTCGGGGGGCAGGGCACTCTGGAAACACCATATATTTT. This codes for CASSRGAGHSGNTIYF.